This T cell receptor beta chain is from a study of T cell changes during pregnancy in multiple sclerosis. Assay: immunoSEQ multiplex PCR; the TCRdb copy retains only in-frame clones and omits some. The sample gives over 50,000 clones, 90% of which show up once; 0.8% to 0.9% is in the top ten. This CDR3 region has 13 residues. Per the germline V gene, CDR1 is SGHDN and CDR2 is FVKESK. V dropped 0 bases and J dropped 4 bases, with 6 bases sitting between them. Sequenced here: peripheral blood, sampled in the first trimester of pregnancy. The TCR comes from a female donor in good health, enrolled as a control in a pregnancy study. This chain uses TRBV14 with TRBJ1-2; D is ambiguous. CDR3: CASSQEAVYGYTF. CDR3 DNA sequence: TGTGCCAGCAGCCAAGAGGCAGTCTATGGCTACACCTTC.